The 17 T cell receptor beta chains presented below share a single source sample, sequenced in a study of blood T cell repertoires in COVID-19 (TCRdb year 2020). Receptor amplification or capture employed the immunoSEQ multiplex PCR assay. Entries here come from immuneACCESS through TCRdb and include only in-frame sequences with V and J called. Some clones fail to appear in such tables; in the studies checked, an unresolved V gene covers under half of the shortfall, and the cause of the remainder is unknown. The sample records fewer than 150,000 clones, roughly 86% of which are singletons. 9.5% to 15% of the sample comes from the top ten. The sequencing input was peripheral blood. Receptor source: a human donor in a cohort sampled during active COVID-19.

This chain connects TRBV28 to TRBJ2-7; 9 bases map to TRBD1. This CDR3 region has 15 residues. The V gene end was trimmed by 1 base and the J gene end by 3 bases; junction bases not matched to a gene: 4. Germline CDR1 and CDR2: MDHEN and SYDVKM. CDR3 bases: TGTGCCAGCAGTTTATCAGGACAGGGGTACTACGAGCAGTACTTC. It yields the protein CASSLSGQGYYEQYF.

CDR3 amino acids: CASSDSSLAKNIQYF. For the CDR3, the DNA is TGTGCCAGTTCTGACAGTTCCTTAGCCAAAAACATTCAGTACTTC. This rearrangement joins TRBV19 to TRBJ2-4; possibly TRBD1 for D (5 bases). Germline V gene sequence: CDR1 LNHDA, CDR2 SQIVND (reference sequence). Trimming shortened V by 8 bases and J by 0 bases, and 14 bases separated the two germline ends. The CDR3 loop spans 15 amino acids.

V and J are TRBV27 and TRBJ2-6; 7 positions match TRBD1. Germline V gene data show CDR1 as MNHEY and CDR2 as SMNVEV (reference sequence). The V segment lost 6 bases and the J segment 4 bases; nucleotides outside the gene matches: 6. The CDR3 sequence is 15 residues long. This chain's CDR3 is CASRIRGFGANVLTF. The DNA for the CDR3 is TGTGCCAGCAGAATCAGGGGGTTCGGGGCCAACGTCCTGACTTTC.

This chain uses TRBV6-6 with TRBJ2-3; 8 nucleotides agree with TRBD2. The germline CDR1 and CDR2 sequences are MNHNY and SVGAGI (reference sequence). With V trimmed by 2 bases and J by 5 bases, 9 bases remained unmatched. The CDR3 totals 16 residues. CDR3 sequence: CASSYRTGGARDTQYF. The DNA of the CDR3 is TGTGCCAGCAGTTACCGAACGGGGGGGGCACGAGATACGCAGTATTTT.

V and J are TRBV5-6 and TRBJ1-1; no clear D. The germline V and J ends were trimmed by 1 base and 1 base, with 8 bases remaining between them. In germline, CDR1 is SGHDT, CDR2 YYEEEE. The CDR3 loop spans 14 amino acids. The CDR3 DNA follows: TGTGCCAGCAGCTTGACCGGCGGGAACACTGAAGCTTTCTTT. Its protein product is CASSLTGGNTEAFF. The full variable domain, completed using reference TRBV5-6 and TRBJ1-1, is DAGVTQSPTHLIKTRGQQVTLRCSPKSGHDTVSWYQQALGQGPQFIFQYYEEEERQRGNFPDRFSGHQFPNYSSELNVNALLLGDSALYLCASSLTGGNTEAFFGQGTRLTVV.

The rearrangement joins TRBV7-8 to TRBJ2-5; 8 nucleotides line up with TRBD2. The length of the CDR3 is 15 residues. The V gene end was trimmed by 5 bases and the J gene end by 7 bases; junction bases not matched to a gene: 12. Germline V gene data show CDR1 as SGHVS and CDR2 as FQNEAQ. CDR3: CASSEGSGGIRTQYF. DNA for the CDR3: TGTGCCAGCAGCGAAGGCTCGGGGGGGATAAGGACCCAGTACTTC.

The chain employs TRBV12-3 or TRBV12-4 and TRBJ1-1, with TRBD1 matching 7 bases. This CDR3 is built from 12 residues. V lost 1 base and J lost 11; bases outside the gene matches: 4. This chain's CDR3 is CASSLEGARAFF. The DNA for the CDR3 is TGTGCCAGCAGTTTAGAGGGGGCGCGGGCTTTCTTT.

The chain employs TRBV10-3 and TRBJ1-1; 11 bases map to TRBD1. V dropped 7 bases and J dropped 5; count of bases not matched to a gene: 6. The CDR3 is made up of 14 amino acids. Germline CDR1 and CDR2: ENHRY and SYGVKD. The CDR3 nucleotides are TGTGCCATCAAAGGGACAGGGGGAGGAACTGAAGCTTTCTTT. Translation: CAIKGTGGGTEAFF.

The gene calls are TRBV6-1 and TRBJ2-1, with D unresolved. Germline values: CDR1 MNHNS, CDR2 SASEGT. The CDR3 loop spans 15 amino acids. V was clipped by 2 bases and J by 5 bases, with 13 bases between them. The CDR3 is CASSEPAPLDNEQFF. In nucleotides, the CDR3 is TGTGCCAGCAGTGAACCCGCCCCCCTAGACAATGAGCAGTTCTTC.

This clone was observed once. The chain links TRBV5-1 to TRBJ2-1, with 12 bases matching TRBD2. J lost 10 bases, V lost 1 base, and 6 bases had no gene match. Germline CDR1 and CDR2: SGHRS and YFSETQ. CDR3 length: 15 residues. In DNA, the CDR3 is TGCGCCAGCAGCTTGCAGGGGACTAGCGGGTTAGAGCAGTTCTTC. This translates into CASSLQGTSGLEQFF.

The rearrangement uses TRBV4-2 and TRBJ2-7; 10 nucleotides line up with TRBD2. From germline, CDR1 is LGHNA and CDR2 YNFKEQ. Trimming at V came to 1 base and at J to 0 bases, leaving 6 bases not matched to a gene. The CDR3 spans 17 residues. CDR3 sequence reads: CASSQGGTSGDSYEQYF. The CDR3 DNA reads as TGTGCCAGCAGCCAAGGGGGAACTAGCGGGGACTCCTACGAGCAGTACTTC.

The rearrangement joins TRBV29-1 to TRBJ2-7; TRBD2 is a possible D gene (7 bases). Germline V gene data show CDR1 as SQVTM and CDR2 as ANQGSEA. V lost 6 bases, J lost 2 bases, and 14 bases lay in between. The CDR3 has 13 residues. This CDR3 reads CSVRSGGTYEQYF. As DNA, the CDR3 is TGCAGCGTCAGATCGGGGGGCACCTACGAGCAGTACTTC.

The chain combines TRBV6-2 or TRBV6-3 with TRBJ2-7; D perhaps matches TRBD1 (6 bases). V was trimmed by 3 bases and J by 4 bases, leaving 22 bases between them. This CDR3 spans 17 amino acids. CDR1 and CDR2 from the germline V gene are MNHEY and SVGEGT. CDR3 DNA sequence: TGTGCCAGCAGTTATAACATCCTCCGGGACACAATTTACGAGCAGTACTTC. Amino acids: CASSYNILRDTIYEQYF.

The chain recombines TRBV6-5 with TRBJ1-5, with a weak D call TRBD1 (6 bases). Germline CDR1 and CDR2: MNHEY and SVGAGI. Trimming pared 0 bases from V and 11 bases from J, leaving 17 bases between. This CDR3 is built from 15 residues. This chain's CDR3 is CASSYSGGARGTQHF. The CDR3, as DNA: TGTGCCAGCAGTTACTCGGGGGGGGCTCGAGGGACCCAGCATTTT.

This clone appeared a single time. This sequence joins TRBV19 and TRBJ2-5; D not resolved. V was pared by 6 bases and J by 5 bases, with 13 bases between. In germline, CDR1 is LNHDA, CDR2 SQIVND (reference sequence). The CDR3 runs 13 residues. CDR3 nucleotide sequence: TGTGCCAGTAGCGGGTCCTTGACGGAGACCCAGTACTTC. Its protein product is CASSGSLTETQYF.

This clone was recorded at least ten times. The chain recombines TRBV9 with TRBJ1-2; 7 bases line up with TRBD1. The CDR3 covers 15 residues. Germline CDR1 reads SGDLS; CDR2 reads YYNGEE. The V gene end was trimmed by 3 bases and the J gene end by 4 bases; junction bases not matched to a gene: 9. DNA for the CDR3: TGTGCCAGCAGCGACGGGGGACAGAACTCCTATGGCTACACCTTC. This gives the protein CASSDGGQNSYGYTF.

The table lists this clone with a few counts. V is TRBV5-4 and J is TRBJ2-7, with D possibly being TRBD2 (5 bases). The ends were cut back, 5 bases at V and 3 bases at J, with 12 bases in the middle. The germline V gene has CDR1 SGHNT and CDR2 YYREEE (reference sequence). The CDR3 extends over 13 amino acids. In nucleotides, the CDR3 is TGTGCCAGCAGACTTTTCGGGGACTACGAGCAGTACTTC. Translation gives CASRLFGDYEQYF.